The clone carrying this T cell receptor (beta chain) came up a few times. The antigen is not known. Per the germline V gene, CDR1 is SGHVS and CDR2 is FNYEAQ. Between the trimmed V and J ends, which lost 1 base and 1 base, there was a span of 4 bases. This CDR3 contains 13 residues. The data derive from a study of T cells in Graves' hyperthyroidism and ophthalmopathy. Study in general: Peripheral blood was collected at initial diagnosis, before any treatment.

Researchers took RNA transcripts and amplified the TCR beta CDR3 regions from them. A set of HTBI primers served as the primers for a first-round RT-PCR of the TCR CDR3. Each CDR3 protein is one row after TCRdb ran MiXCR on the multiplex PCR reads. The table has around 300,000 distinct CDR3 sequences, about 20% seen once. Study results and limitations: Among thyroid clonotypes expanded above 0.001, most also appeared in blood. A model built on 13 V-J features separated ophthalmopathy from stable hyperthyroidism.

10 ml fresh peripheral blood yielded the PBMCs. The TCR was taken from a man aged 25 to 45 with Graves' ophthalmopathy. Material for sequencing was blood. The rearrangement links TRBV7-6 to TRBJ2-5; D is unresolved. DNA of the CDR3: TGTGCCAGCAGCTTAGTCCTCCAAGAGACCCAGTACTTC. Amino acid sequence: CASSLVLQETQYF.